A selection of T cell receptor beta chains follows, all from one sample in a study of vaccination and CD4 T cells after COVID-19. These receptors' targets are unknown. MiXCR was run by TCRdb on the PCR reads, yielding one entry per CDR3 protein. The data contain 15,000 or so distinct CDR3 sequences, roughly half of them seen just once; the ten biggest clones take up about 25%. Sequencing used cultured CD4+ T cells from blood, obtained after SARS-CoV-2 vaccination. The receptor source for this set is a human donor with COVID-19. CDR3s include the opening cysteine and the closing phenylalanine or tryptophan. Fields, in order: D gene, V gene, CDR3 protein. A D gene is named only where the DNA matches it firmly.

>NA|TRBV6-1
CASTLGGGRWNKQYF
>TRBD1|TRBV20-1
CSASPGQKNYEQYF
>TRBD1|TRBV6-1
CASSIGGQGTAPLHF
>TRBD2|TRBV6-5
CTSSYSVSGAYQETQYF
>NA|TRBV4-3
CASSQSTNYGYTF
>TRBD1|TRBV6-5
CASSYLPGQVTSGANVLTF
>NA|TRBV4-1
CASSQDWGGTTDTQYF
>TRBD2|TRBV20-1
CSASRLAGGTQYF
>TRBD1|TRBV29-1
CSVKQGASTEAFF
>NA|TRBV21-1
CASSDPFTGQFYEQYF
>NA|TRBV5-1
CASSPGTTLTYEQYF
>TRBD1|TRBV20-1
CSARRGTGVNTEAFF
>NA|TRBV12-5
CASGLQGVGEAFF
>TRBD2|TRBV20-1
CSARVPSGGTDTQYF
>TRBD1|TRBV27
CASSSATGGSYEQYF
>TRBD1|TRBV6-5
CASSSGQGLGYTF
>NA|TRBV18
CASSLTTPDRVSYEQYF
>NA|TRBV7-2
CASSLQGENSPLHF